This note documents a single TCR beta chain sequence. The limits of the CDR3 on the DNA are not certain, so only TCRdb's listed CDR3 is given. With termini counted, the CDR3 has 17 amino acids. The data are from a study of shared clonotypes between healthy human individuals. Libraries were prepared by immunoSEQ multiplex PCR; TCRdb keeps only in-frame clonotypes and omits some of them. The sample consists of under 1 million clones, approximately 97% of them appearing once. CD45RO-negative, CCR7-positively selected cells formed the naive CD8 fraction, excluding terminally differentiated effector memory CD45RA+ cells.

The chain carries TRBV12-2 and TRBJ2-7; TRBD1 was called by the table and not checked on the DNA. TRBV12-2 counts as a pseudogene. The source of this sequence is a young man in good health. The specimen was naive CD8+ T cells sorted from blood. The CDR3 protein is CASRLEVGQGNAYEQYF.